This T cell receptor beta chain was observed in a study of blood T cell repertoires in COVID-19. Background on the study: There were acute and convalescent COVID-19 samples, and they came from the United States, Italy and Spain. Sources were T cells, B-cell-depleted T cells, or PBMCs; the material itself was cDNA or gDNA.

The trim removed 6 bases at V and 5 bases at J, leaving 3 bases unmatched. Germline assignment: CDR1 SNHLY and CDR2 FYNNEI. CDR3 length: 12 amino acids. How the authors handled the data: Estimated nucleated cell counts came from reference gene primer amplification. Sequencing used immunoSEQ multiplex PCR; TCRdb keeps in-frame clones, though not all of them. V, J and clone size are taken as reported in that table, and D and trimming were inferred from the DNA itself. The sample carries about 140,000 clones, roughly 86% recorded once. The specimen sequenced was peripheral blood. The TCR was taken from a human donor in a cohort sampled during active COVID-19. The J gene is TRBJ2-7, the V gene TRBV2; TRBD1 matches 8 bases. The CDR3 region is CASRLDRDEQYF. For the CDR3, the DNA is TGTGCCAGCAGGCTGGACAGGGACGAGCAGTACTTC.